Sequencing of this T cell receptor (beta chain) was carried out in a study of identical twins. TCRdb reprocessed the 5' RACE reads with MiXCR, giving one entry per CDR3 protein. The repertoire holds around 490,000 distinct CDR3 sequences, with 13% to 15% as singletons. Trimming stripped 0 bases from V and 5 bases from J, with 11 bases between. Germline V CDR1 and CDR2: DFQATT, SNEGSKA (reference sequence). The CDR3 spans 13 residues. Everyone who donated was a healthy Caucasian. This clonotype was picked up a small number of times. The same specimen was also included in a second study, on yellow fever vaccine responses in identical twins. That study reports: Twins' T cell vaccine responses reportedly looked partly convergent, partly personalized.

The receptor comes from a young woman in good health. The sample was CD4+ T cells sorted from blood. V gene TRBV20-1 combines with J gene TRBJ2-7, with no clear D. Written as DNA, the CDR3 is TGCAGTGCTAGAGACCCTAAAAAGAACGAGCAGTACTTC. Amino acids: CSARDPKKNEQYF.